The next 10 T cell receptor beta chains were all read from a single sample in a study of CD8 T cells in Susac syndrome. RNA was extracted with the RNeasy kit, and a quantity of roughly 0.5 to 1 ug was reverse transcribed using random hexamers. TCRdb re-analysed the immunoSEQ multiplex PCR reads in MiXCR, keeping a single row per CDR3 protein. The repertoire includes 300,000 to 350,000 distinct CDR3 sequences, about 90% of them detected once, and around 0.07% sits in the top ten. The source material was CD4+ T cells from PBMCs. The receptors come from a human donor with multiple sclerosis.

The rearrangement links TRBV4-2 to TRBJ2-7, with 14 bases matching TRBD2. The germline V gene encodes CDR1 LGHNA and CDR2 YNFKEQ. This CDR3 contains 16 residues. Trimming took 4 bases from V and 6 from J; bases not matched to a gene: 8. CDR3 protein: CASSRSGTSGSSEQYF. In nucleotides, the CDR3 is TGTGCCAGCAGCCGATCCGGGACTAGCGGGAGCTCCGAGCAGTACTTC.

As to this clonotype: One end of the junction is discordant with germline, which a read error may explain. The chain has TRBV30 and TRBJ1-4; TRBD1 is a possible D gene (6 bases). This CDR3 has 13 residues. Germline V CDR1 and CDR2: GTSNPN, SVGIG (reference sequence). CDR3 coding DNA: TGTGCCTGGAGTGGGGGGGCCCATGAGAAACTGTTTTTT. This gives the protein CAWSGGAHEKLFF.

The J gene is TRBJ1-6, the V gene TRBV6-6, with D unclear. V lost 0 bases, J lost 8 bases, and 8 bases lay in between. The germline CDR1 and CDR2 sequences are MNHNY and SVGAGI (reference sequence). This CDR3 has 14 amino acids. DNA of the CDR3: TGTGCCAGCAGTTACTCCCCGAGGGATTCACCCCTCCACTTT. Amino acid sequence: CASSYSPRDSPLHF.

The chain carries TRBV20-1 and TRBJ2-7; 9 bases are a match to TRBD2. Germline trimming cut 5 bases from V and 2 bases from J; bases unmatched to any gene: 7. Per germline, CDR1 DFQATT and CDR2 SNEGSKA (reference sequence). This CDR3 region has 14 residues. The CDR3 DNA is TGCAGTGCTCGGCTAGCGGGACGTGCCTACGAGCAGTACTTC. Translating it yields CSARLAGRAYEQYF.

The rearrangement joins TRBV6-5 to TRBJ1-2; 10 nucleotides line up with TRBD1. The junction had 5 bases not matched to a gene; V was cut back by 0 bases and J by 4 bases. Per germline, CDR1 MNHEY and CDR2 SVGAGI. CDR3 length: 16 amino acids. The chain's CDR3 is CASSYSRTGGGYGYTF. The CDR3 DNA reads TGTGCCAGCAGTTACTCCCGGACAGGGGGTGGCTATGGCTACACCTTC.

This clonotype was detected only once. The V gene is TRBV5-1, the J gene TRBJ1-2; D ambiguous. This CDR3 comprises 13 residues. Trimming took off 3 bases at V and 4 bases at J, with 10 bases between the two ends. The germline V gene has CDR1 SGHRS and CDR2 YFSETQ. DNA of the CDR3: TGCGCCAGCAGCTCAGTCTTGGCCTATGGCTACACCTTC. Translation: CASSSVLAYGYTF.

This chain connects TRBV6-2 or TRBV6-3 to TRBJ2-7, with D perhaps matching TRBD1 (5 bases). Germline assignment: CDR1 MNHEY and CDR2 SVGEGT. CDR3 length equals 16 residues. V was trimmed by 2 bases and J by 2 bases, leaving 16 bases between them. The CDR3 coding sequence is TGTGCCAGCAGTTACGGAAGGGTTCCAGGGACCTACGAGCAGTACTTC. Translating gives CASSYGRVPGTYEQYF.

The rearrangement links TRBV7-9 to TRBJ2-7, with D unclear. V lost 5 bases, J lost 5 bases, and 13 bases lay in between. The CDR3 covers 13 residues. CDR1 is SEHNR, CDR2 FQNEAQ, per germline (reference sequence). The CDR3 here is CASSHVVTDEQYF. The CDR3 coding sequence is TGTGCCAGCAGCCACGTCGTAACGGACGAGCAGTACTTC.

This chain uses TRBV19 with TRBJ1-2; D is possibly TRBD1 (5 bases). This CDR3 is built from 15 residues. Germline V gene lookup returns CDR1 LNHDA and CDR2 SQIVND (reference sequence). The ends were cut back, 7 bases at V and 8 bases at J, with 23 bases in the middle. The CDR3, as DNA: TGTGCCAGTACCCCTCGGGGAGCAGGGCGAGTCGGCTACACCTTC. As protein: CASTPRGAGRVGYTF.

The chain is built from TRBV27 and TRBJ2-7, with D perhaps TRBD1 (7 bases). The ends were cut back, 5 bases at V and 0 bases at J, with 20 bases in the middle. The germline V gene has CDR1 MNHEY and CDR2 SMNVEV (reference sequence). The CDR3 runs 17 residues. CDR3 region: CASSPPTPGGNSYEQYF. The CDR3 nucleotides are TGTGCCAGCAGTCCCCCCACACCAGGGGGGAACTCCTACGAGCAGTACTTC.